One sample yielded the 24 T cell receptor beta chains listed below, sequenced in a study of cytomegalovirus exposure and HLA in healthy donors. In the PCR, 60 Vbeta and 13 Jbeta primers were used. TCRdb keeps only in-frame clones here, not all; method: immunoSEQ multiplex PCR. The repertoire holds some 120,000 clones, with 50% to 65% as singletons. What was sequenced was PBMCs. Receptors were obtained from a woman in her thirties or forties in good health and CMV-seropositive.

This chain uses TRBV6-5 with TRBJ1-2; the D gene is possibly TRBD1 (5 bases). Per germline, CDR1 MNHEY and CDR2 SVGAGI. This CDR3 is 15 amino acids long. Between the trimmed V and J ends, which lost 5 bases and 4 bases, there was a span of 17 bases. For the CDR3, the DNA is TGTGCCAGCAGTAGCTTGGGACTAGAGGGCTATGGCTACACCTTC. Protein: CASSSLGLEGYGYTF.

The sample holds a few counts of this clone. The chain employs TRBV11-2 and TRBJ2-5, with TRBD2 as a possible D gene (6 bases). This CDR3 contains 13 residues. V lost 5 bases to trimming and J lost 9 bases, with 16 bases between them. The V gene's germline CDR1 is SGHAT and CDR2 FQNNGV. DNA for the CDR3: TGTGCCAGCAGCACGACTAGGTGGCGGTCCCAGTACTTC. This gives the protein CASSTTRWRSQYF.

CDR3 bases: TGTGCCAGCAGCTTAGATGGCGGTACTGAAGCTTTCTTT. Its protein product is CASSLDGGTEAFF. The V call is TRBV7-2, the J call TRBJ1-1; D is uncertain. Germline-derived CDR1 and CDR2 are SGHTA and FQGNSA. V shed 1 base and J shed 5 bases, with 8 bases lying between them. CDR3 length: 13 residues.

V usage is TRBV7-8 and J usage is TRBJ2-1; 9 bases match TRBD2. CDR1 is SGHVS, CDR2 FQNEAQ, per germline. This CDR3 region has 14 residues. V was pared by 3 bases and J by 7 bases, with 4 bases of the junction left unmatched. DNA for the CDR3: TGTGCCAGCAGCTTCGGCGGGAGGGCTAATGAGCAGTTCTTC. This translates into CASSFGGRANEQFF.

The V call is TRBV7-2, the J call TRBJ2-5; TRBD1 matches at 8 bases. The J segment lost 5 bases and the V segment lost 3 bases, leaving 8 bases of the junction unmatched. Germline V gene lookup returns CDR1 SGHTA and CDR2 FQGNSA. This CDR3 contains 15 residues. CDR3 in amino acids: CASSLDRAGGETQYF. In nucleotides, the CDR3 is TGTGCCAGCAGCTTGGACAGGGCCGGTGGGGAGACCCAGTACTTC.

This clone was observed a few times. Other DNA sequences from this sample encode an identical CDR3 as well. V gene TRBV7-3 combines with J gene TRBJ2-2; TRBD1 might be the D (6 bases). Trimming pared 5 bases from V and 6 bases from J, leaving 10 bases between. CDR1 and CDR2 from the germline V gene are SGHTA and FQGTGA. The CDR3 loop spans 13 amino acids. The CDR3 DNA sequence: TGTGCCAGCAGCCCGACAGGTCCCGGGGAGCTGTTTTTT. Translation: CASSPTGPGELFF.

In this sample, this clone turned up once. Other DNA sequences in this sample translate to the same CDR3. V is TRBV6-6 and J is TRBJ1-1; TRBD1 might be the D (6 bases). The CDR3 is 15 residues long. V lost 7 bases to trimming and J lost 3 bases, with 18 bases between them. Per the germline V gene, CDR1 is MNHNY and CDR2 is SVGAGI (reference sequence). The CDR3 reads CASTHGGAWDTEAFF. The CDR3 DNA reads TGTGCCAGCACCCACGGGGGGGCGTGGGACACTGAAGCTTTCTTT.

V is TRBV25-1 and J is TRBJ2-1; tentative D call: TRBD2 (6 bases). Between the trimmed V and J ends, which lost 1 base and 15 bases, there was a span of 16 bases. This CDR3 contains 13 residues. Germline V gives CDR1 MGHDK, CDR2 SYGVNS. CDR3 region: CASSEWDREPLFF. The CDR3 coding sequence is TGTGCCAGCAGTGAATGGGACCGGGAGCCCCTGTTCTTC.

The chain joins TRBV5-1 to TRBJ2-1, with a tentative D call TRBD1 (6 bases). Per the germline V gene, CDR1 is SGHRS and CDR2 is YFSETQ. This CDR3 spans 16 amino acids. V lost 1 base, J lost 8 bases, and 19 bases lay in between. The CDR3 region has the DNA TGCGCCAGCAGCTTGTTAGGGGGAAATTCGGTCGATGAGCAGTTCTTC. It codes for CASSLLGGNSVDEQFF.

This chain joins TRBV27 and TRBJ2-7; unclear D gene. The CDR3 sequence is 13 residues long. Germline V gene data show CDR1 as MNHEY and CDR2 as SMNVEV (reference sequence). V gave up 3 bases and J gave up 3 bases, with 9 bases separating them. The CDR3 reads CASSFQVNYEQYF. As DNA, the CDR3 is TGTGCCAGCAGTTTTCAGGTAAACTACGAGCAGTACTTC.

The chain has TRBV25-1 and TRBJ1-5; D may be TRBD1 (6 bases). Germline CDR1 reads MGHDK; CDR2 reads SYGVNS. The CDR3 is made up of 14 amino acids. V lost 2 bases and J lost 5, with 10 bases in between. CDR3 loop: CASSERTEYQPQHF. The CDR3 DNA follows: TGTGCCAGCAGTGAAAGGACAGAATATCAGCCCCAGCATTTT.

The chain joins TRBV5-8 to TRBJ2-5; TRBD2 matches 9 bases. Losses at the gene ends were 3 bases for V and 2 bases for J; bases not matched to a gene: 14. CDR3 length equals 18 residues. CDR1 is SGHTS, CDR2 YDEGEE, per germline. The CDR3 is CASSWGVDSGSSQETQYF. The CDR3 DNA reads as TGTGCCAGCAGCTGGGGGGTTGATAGCGGGAGTTCGCAAGAGACCCAGTACTTC.

The genes are TRBV6-5 and TRBJ2-5; 8 bases agree with TRBD1. The CDR3 loop spans 11 amino acids. The V and J ends lost 7 bases and 5 bases, in that order; junction bases with no gene match: 0. Germline CDR1 is MNHEY and CDR2 is SVGAGI. In DNA form, the CDR3 reads TGTGCCAGCAACAGGGGGGAGACCCAGTACTTC. Its protein product is CASNRGETQYF.

The chain uses TRBV28 and TRBJ1-1; D is ambiguous. CDR3 size: 15 residues. Trimming removed 4 bases at V and 3 bases at J, with 15 bases between. Germline loops: CDR1 MDHEN, CDR2 SYDVKM. CDR3 in amino acids: CASSYHRRMDTEAFF. The CDR3 DNA reads as TGTGCCAGCAGTTACCACAGAAGGATGGACACTGAAGCTTTCTTT. The variable domain in full, with the rest retrieved from reference TRBV28 and TRBJ1-1, is DVKVTQSSRYLVKRTGEKVFLECVQDMDHENMFWYRQDPGLGLRLIYFSYDVKMKEKGDIPEGYSVSREKKERFSLILESASTNQTSMYLCASSYHRRMDTEAFFGQGTRLTVV.

The chain links TRBV2 to TRBJ2-5; D perhaps matches TRBD2 (5 bases). The germline CDR1 and CDR2 sequences are SNHLY and FYNNEI. V gave up 3 bases and J gave up 7 bases, with 15 bases separating them. The CDR3 loop spans 14 amino acids. The CDR3 nucleotides are TGTGCCAGCAGTGACGGGCTAGCTGAGGGGACCCAGTACTTC. Amino acids: CASSDGLAEGTQYF.

V usage is TRBV19 and J usage is TRBJ2-7; 7 nucleotides agree with TRBD2. Germline CDR1 reads LNHDA; CDR2 reads SQIVND (reference sequence). V gave up 5 bases and J gave up 3 bases; unmatched junction bases: 4. This CDR3 is built from 13 residues. The CDR3 DNA reads as TGTGCCAGTAGTTACGGGAGGAACTACGAGCAGTACTTC. This sequence encodes CASSYGRNYEQYF.

The rearrangement links TRBV5-4 to TRBJ2-1; D remains ambiguous. CDR3 length: 13 residues. V gave up 1 base and J gave up 6 bases, with 8 bases separating them. Per the germline V gene, CDR1 is SGHNT and CDR2 is YYREEE (reference sequence). The CDR3 region is CASSLISLNEQFF. CDR3 sequence (DNA): TGTGCCAGCAGCTTGATTAGCCTCAATGAGCAGTTCTTC.

This clone was counted a single time. This sequence joins TRBV7-9 and TRBJ2-1; 13 bases agree with TRBD2. The V segment lost 5 bases and the J segment 2 bases; nucleotides outside the gene matches: 3. The CDR3 is made up of 16 amino acids. The germline V gene has CDR1 SEHNR and CDR2 FQNEAQ (reference sequence). CDR3 sequence reads: CASSLGTSGAYNEQFF. In DNA form, the CDR3 reads TGTGCCAGCAGCCTAGGGACTAGCGGGGCCTACAATGAGCAGTTCTTC.

The gene calls are TRBV14 and TRBJ2-7; 14 bases are shared with TRBD2. Germline V gives CDR1 SGHDN, CDR2 FVKESK. This CDR3 contains 17 residues. J gave up 0 bases and V 3 bases, and 4 bases lay outside the gene matches. The CDR3 protein is CASSHTGTSGSSYEQYF. For the CDR3, the DNA is TGTGCCAGCAGCCACACCGGGACTAGCGGGAGCTCCTACGAGCAGTACTTC.

The chain joins TRBV6-5 to TRBJ1-2, with 7 bases identical to TRBD1. Germline V gene lookup returns CDR1 MNHEY and CDR2 SVGAGI. V shed 6 bases and J 8 bases; nucleotides not matched to a gene: 12. There are 14 residues in the CDR3. CDR3 nucleotide sequence: TGTGCCAGCAGCCTACGAACAGGGGTGGGCGGCTACACCTTC. It yields the protein CASSLRTGVGGYTF.

The chain uses TRBV30 and TRBJ2-5; the D gene is possibly TRBD2 (6 bases). The J call may not be correct, given that the DNA end is closer to TRBJ2-7. CDR3 length: 14 amino acids. Germline CDR1 reads GTSNPN; CDR2 reads SVGIG (reference sequence). The CDR3 here is CAWNPRDFYYEQYF. DNA of the CDR3: TGTGCCTGGAACCCCCGGGACTTCTACTACGAGCAGTACTTC.

The J gene is TRBJ2-7, the V gene TRBV7-9, with 9 positions matching TRBD1. The CDR3 sequence is 18 residues long. CDR1 and CDR2 (germline): SEHNR, FQNEAQ (reference sequence). Trimming removed 5 bases from V and 2 bases from J; junction bases left unmatched: 16. The CDR3 sequence is CASSLTLGRDRAPYEQYF. The CDR3 region has the DNA TGTGCCAGCAGCCTCACTCTAGGCCGGGACAGGGCCCCCTACGAGCAGTACTTC.

This chain uses TRBV6-5 with TRBJ2-5, with TRBD1 identical over 8 bases. This CDR3 has 15 amino acids. Germline CDR1 MNHEY, CDR2 SVGAGI. With V trimmed by 5 bases and J by 5 bases, 10 bases remained unmatched. In DNA form, the CDR3 reads TGTGCCAGCAGTCTGGACAGGGCCAACAGGGAGACCCAGTACTTC. It yields the protein CASSLDRANRETQYF.

This chain connects TRBV15 to TRBJ2-5; TRBD1 is a possible D gene (7 bases). From germline, CDR1 is LNHNV and CDR2 YYDKDF (reference sequence). The CDR3 has 15 amino acids. Between the trimmed V and J ends, which lost 4 bases and 5 bases, there was a span of 17 bases. The DNA of the CDR3 is TGTGCCACCAGCACCACAGGGGCCGCGGGGGAGACCCAGTACTTC. Amino acids: CATSTTGAAGETQYF.